This T cell receptor (beta chain) originates from a study of blood T cell repertoires in COVID-19 (TCRdb year 2020). Study-level background: Samples from collaborators originated in the United States, Italy and Spain and spanned both the acute and convalescent phases of COVID-19. The prospective study material was composed of cDNA or gDNA derived from T cells, B-cell-depleted T cells, or PBMCs. The dataset comprised deeply sampled blood TCRbeta repertoires from subjects exposed to, actively infected with, or recovered from COVID-19. A freely available public database, intended as a resource for researchers studying the immune response to SARS-CoV-2, is where the repertoires were released. The samples were drawn from the first 160 participants of the ongoing ImmuneRACE study and from under 1,500 subjects provided by 6 global collaborators. Nearly every sample came with metadata listing a de-identified subject ID, COVID-19 status, age in years and sex. Where HLA class I and class II types were available, the types were taken from metadata supplied by the sample provider, not from assay-based typing.

CDR1 and CDR2 are read off the germline V gene as SGHTA and FQGTGA. Relative to germline, V is missing 5 bases and J is missing 6 bases, with 3 bases of the junction outside any gene match. From cysteine to phenylalanine, the CDR3 is 14 amino acids long. CDR3 DNA is the only sequence kept; it has 42 bases, read in frame from the first base. TCRbeta CDR3 regions were amplified from genomic DNA using the immunoSEQ Assay, a bias-controlled multiplex PCR. The source study handled its data this way. Nucleated cell counts per sample were estimated from amplification of reference gene primers within the assay. To quantify the absolute abundance of each unique TCRbeta CDR3 rearrangement, sequence reads were collapsed and filtered. For each sample, productive Simpson clonality was calculated by taking the square root of Simpson's diversity index across productive rearrangements. TCRdb mirrors the immuneACCESS table, restricted to in-frame sequences. Some clones are absent from its copies; in checked studies, under half trace to an unresolved V gene, and the reason for the others is unknown. The V and J calls and clone size are taken from that table; D and trimming were inferred from the DNA. This sample gives approximately 260,000 clones in total; around 90% of them show up just once. Of the sample, about 6% falls within the top ten clones.

Enrolling through a virtual design, the prospective study's participants ranged in age from roughly 18 to 90 years and lived across about two dozen United States geographic areas. In the prospective study, cohorts were assigned on the basis of participant-reported clinical history obtained from a screening survey and a study questionnaire. In the prospective study, mobile phlebotomists collected whole blood, serum and a nasopharyngeal or oropharyngeal swab from each participant. Participants in the prospective study had the option to provide additional blood draws and questionnaires over an approximately 2-month period. Prospective study blood samples were shipped either frozen or at room temperature before DNA extraction. Notes on this clone: The antigen this receptor binds is unknown. Base-call qualities are not available, and no considerably larger clone is one nucleotide away.

The paper as a whole reports these results and caveats: How much clinical and demographic metadata was included differed by source and by participant, and the metadata was provided uncurated.

This TCR derives from a woman in her twenties or thirties with acute COVID-19. This chain joins TRBV7-3 to TRBJ2-3; 12 central bases correspond to TRBD1. What was sequenced was PBMCs or T cells enriched from blood (not recorded which). DNA sequence: TGTGCCAGCAGCCCGGGACAGGGGGCGGATACGCAGTATTTT. Its product reads: CASSPGQGADTQYF.